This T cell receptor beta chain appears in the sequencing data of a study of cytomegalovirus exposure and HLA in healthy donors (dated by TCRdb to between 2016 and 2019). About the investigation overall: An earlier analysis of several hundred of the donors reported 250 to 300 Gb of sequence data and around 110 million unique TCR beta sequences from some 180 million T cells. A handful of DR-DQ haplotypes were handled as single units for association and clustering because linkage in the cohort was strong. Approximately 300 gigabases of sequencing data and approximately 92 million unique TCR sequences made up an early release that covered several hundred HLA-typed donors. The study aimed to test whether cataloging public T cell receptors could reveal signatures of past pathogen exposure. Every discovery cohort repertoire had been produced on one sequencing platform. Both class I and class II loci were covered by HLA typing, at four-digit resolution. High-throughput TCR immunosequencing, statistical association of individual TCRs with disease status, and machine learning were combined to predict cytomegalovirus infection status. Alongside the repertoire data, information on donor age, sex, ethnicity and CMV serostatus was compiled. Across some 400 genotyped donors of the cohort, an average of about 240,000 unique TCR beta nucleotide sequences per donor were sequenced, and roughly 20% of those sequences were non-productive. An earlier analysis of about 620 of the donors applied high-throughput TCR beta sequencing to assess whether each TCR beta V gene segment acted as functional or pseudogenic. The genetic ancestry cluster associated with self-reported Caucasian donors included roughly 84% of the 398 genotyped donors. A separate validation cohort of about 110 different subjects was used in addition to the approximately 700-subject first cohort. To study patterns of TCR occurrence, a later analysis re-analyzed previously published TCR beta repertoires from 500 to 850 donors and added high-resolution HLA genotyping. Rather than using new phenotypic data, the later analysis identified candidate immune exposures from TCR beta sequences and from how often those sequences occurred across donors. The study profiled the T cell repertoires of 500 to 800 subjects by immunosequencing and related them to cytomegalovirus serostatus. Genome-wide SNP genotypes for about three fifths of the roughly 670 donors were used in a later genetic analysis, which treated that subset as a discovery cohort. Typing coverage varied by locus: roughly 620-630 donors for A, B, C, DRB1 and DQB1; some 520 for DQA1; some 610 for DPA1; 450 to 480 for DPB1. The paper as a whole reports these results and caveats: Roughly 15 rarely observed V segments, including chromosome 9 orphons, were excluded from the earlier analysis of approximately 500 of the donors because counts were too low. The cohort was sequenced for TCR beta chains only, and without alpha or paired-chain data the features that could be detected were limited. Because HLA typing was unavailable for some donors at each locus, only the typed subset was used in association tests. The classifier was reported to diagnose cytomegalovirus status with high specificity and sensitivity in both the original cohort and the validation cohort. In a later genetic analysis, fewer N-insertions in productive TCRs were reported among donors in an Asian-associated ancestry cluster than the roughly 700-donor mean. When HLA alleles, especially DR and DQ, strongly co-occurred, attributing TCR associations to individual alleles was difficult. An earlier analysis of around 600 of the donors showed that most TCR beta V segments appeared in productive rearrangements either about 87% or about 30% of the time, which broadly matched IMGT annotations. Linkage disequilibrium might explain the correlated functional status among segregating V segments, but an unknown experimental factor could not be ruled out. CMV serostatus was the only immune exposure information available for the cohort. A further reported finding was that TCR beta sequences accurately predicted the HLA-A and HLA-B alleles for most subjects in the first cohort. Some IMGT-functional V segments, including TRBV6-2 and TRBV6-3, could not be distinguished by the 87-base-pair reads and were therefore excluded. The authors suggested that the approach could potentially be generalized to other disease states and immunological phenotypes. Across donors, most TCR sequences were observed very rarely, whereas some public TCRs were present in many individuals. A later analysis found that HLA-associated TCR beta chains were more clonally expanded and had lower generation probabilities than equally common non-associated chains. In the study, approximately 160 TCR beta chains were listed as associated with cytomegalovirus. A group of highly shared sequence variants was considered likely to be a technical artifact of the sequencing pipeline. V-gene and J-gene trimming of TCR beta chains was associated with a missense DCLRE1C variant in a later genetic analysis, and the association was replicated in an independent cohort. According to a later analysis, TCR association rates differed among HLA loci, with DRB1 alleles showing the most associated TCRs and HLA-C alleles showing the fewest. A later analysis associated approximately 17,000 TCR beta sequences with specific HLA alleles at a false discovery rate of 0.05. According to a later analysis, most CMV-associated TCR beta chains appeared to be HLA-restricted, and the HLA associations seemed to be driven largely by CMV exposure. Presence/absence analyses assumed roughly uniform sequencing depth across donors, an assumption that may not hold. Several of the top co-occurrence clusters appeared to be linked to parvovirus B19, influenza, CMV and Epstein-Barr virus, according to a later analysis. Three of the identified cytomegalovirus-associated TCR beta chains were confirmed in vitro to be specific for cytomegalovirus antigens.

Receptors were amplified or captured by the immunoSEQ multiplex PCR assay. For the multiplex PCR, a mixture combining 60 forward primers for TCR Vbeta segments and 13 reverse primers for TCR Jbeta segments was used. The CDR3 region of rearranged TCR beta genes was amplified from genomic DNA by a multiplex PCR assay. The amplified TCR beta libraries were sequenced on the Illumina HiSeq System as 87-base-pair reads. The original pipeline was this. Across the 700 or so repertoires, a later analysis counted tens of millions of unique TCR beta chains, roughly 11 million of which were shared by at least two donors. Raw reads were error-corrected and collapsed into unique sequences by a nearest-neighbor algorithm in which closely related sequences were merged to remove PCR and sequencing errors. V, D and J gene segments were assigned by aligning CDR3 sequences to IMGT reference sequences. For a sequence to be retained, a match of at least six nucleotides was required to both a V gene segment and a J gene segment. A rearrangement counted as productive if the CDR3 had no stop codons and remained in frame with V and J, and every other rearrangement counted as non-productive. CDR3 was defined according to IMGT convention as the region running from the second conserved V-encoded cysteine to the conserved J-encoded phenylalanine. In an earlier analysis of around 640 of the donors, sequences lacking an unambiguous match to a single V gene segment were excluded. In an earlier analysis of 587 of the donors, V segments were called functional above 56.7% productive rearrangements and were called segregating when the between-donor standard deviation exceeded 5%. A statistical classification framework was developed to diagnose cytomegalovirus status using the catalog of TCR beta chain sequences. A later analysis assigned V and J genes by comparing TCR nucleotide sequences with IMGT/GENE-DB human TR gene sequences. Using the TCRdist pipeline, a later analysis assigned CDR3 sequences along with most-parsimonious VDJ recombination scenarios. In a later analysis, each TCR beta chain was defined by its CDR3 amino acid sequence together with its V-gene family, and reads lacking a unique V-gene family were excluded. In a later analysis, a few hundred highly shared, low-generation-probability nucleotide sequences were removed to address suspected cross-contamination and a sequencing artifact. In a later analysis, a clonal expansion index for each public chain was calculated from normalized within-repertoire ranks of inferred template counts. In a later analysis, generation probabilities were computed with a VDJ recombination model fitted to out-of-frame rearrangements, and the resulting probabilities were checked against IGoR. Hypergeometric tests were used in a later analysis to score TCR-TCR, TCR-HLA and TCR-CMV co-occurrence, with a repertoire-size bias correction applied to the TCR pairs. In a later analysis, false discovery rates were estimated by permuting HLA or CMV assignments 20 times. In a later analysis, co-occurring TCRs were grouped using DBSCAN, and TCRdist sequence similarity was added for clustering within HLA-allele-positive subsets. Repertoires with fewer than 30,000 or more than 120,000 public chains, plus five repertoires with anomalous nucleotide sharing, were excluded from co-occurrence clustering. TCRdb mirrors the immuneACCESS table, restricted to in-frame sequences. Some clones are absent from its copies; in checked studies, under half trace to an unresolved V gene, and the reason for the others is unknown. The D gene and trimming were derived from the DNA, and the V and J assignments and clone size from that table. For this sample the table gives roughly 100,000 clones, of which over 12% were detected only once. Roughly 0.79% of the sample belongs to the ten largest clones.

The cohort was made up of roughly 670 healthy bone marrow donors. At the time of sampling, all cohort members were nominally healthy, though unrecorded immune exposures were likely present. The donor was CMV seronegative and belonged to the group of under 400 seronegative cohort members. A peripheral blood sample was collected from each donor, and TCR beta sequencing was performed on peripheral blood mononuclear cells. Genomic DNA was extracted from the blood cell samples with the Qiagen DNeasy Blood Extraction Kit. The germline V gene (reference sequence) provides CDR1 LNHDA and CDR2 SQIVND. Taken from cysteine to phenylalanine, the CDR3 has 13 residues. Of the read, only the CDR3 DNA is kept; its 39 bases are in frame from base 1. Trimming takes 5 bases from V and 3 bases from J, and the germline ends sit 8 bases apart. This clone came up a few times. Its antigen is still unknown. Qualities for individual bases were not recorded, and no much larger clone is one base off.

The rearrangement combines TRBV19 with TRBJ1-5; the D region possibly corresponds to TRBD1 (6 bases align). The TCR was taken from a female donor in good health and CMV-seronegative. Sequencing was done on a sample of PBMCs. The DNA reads TGTGCCAGTAGTTCAGGGGACAATCAGCCCCAGCATTTT. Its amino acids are CASSSGDNQPQHF.